This T cell receptor beta chain was profiled in a study of vaccination and CD4 T cells after COVID-19. Study outcomes and limitations: Median numbers of SARS-CoV-2-reactive clonotypes increased from approximately 23 to 38 (not a significant change).

The treatment is: roughly 10-day PBMC culture with coronavirus spike peptide pools or control peptides (ViraFEST assay). V shed 8 bases and J 13 bases; nucleotides not matched to a gene: 16. Germline CDR1 and CDR2: MNHEY and SMNVEV (reference sequence). The CDR3 runs to 15 residues. At the Johns Hopkins FTIC core, DNA taken from cultured CD4+ T cells was sequenced by way of the Oncomine TCR Beta short-read assay. TCRdb independently ran MiXCR on the PCR reads; one entry per CDR3 protein. The data show about 12,000 distinct CDR3 sequences, approximately 43% seen once. This clonotype appeared a few times. What it recognizes is unknown.

The receptor's source is a human donor who had recovered from COVID-19. The sequencing input was CD4+ T cells from blood, cultured in vitro. This chain links TRBV27 with TRBJ2-1; 11 bases are a match to TRBD2. CDR3 nucleotides: TGTGCCAGCGGACGCCTAGCGGGAGGAGGTCCTGGTCAGTTCTTC. This codes for CASGRLAGGGPGQFF.